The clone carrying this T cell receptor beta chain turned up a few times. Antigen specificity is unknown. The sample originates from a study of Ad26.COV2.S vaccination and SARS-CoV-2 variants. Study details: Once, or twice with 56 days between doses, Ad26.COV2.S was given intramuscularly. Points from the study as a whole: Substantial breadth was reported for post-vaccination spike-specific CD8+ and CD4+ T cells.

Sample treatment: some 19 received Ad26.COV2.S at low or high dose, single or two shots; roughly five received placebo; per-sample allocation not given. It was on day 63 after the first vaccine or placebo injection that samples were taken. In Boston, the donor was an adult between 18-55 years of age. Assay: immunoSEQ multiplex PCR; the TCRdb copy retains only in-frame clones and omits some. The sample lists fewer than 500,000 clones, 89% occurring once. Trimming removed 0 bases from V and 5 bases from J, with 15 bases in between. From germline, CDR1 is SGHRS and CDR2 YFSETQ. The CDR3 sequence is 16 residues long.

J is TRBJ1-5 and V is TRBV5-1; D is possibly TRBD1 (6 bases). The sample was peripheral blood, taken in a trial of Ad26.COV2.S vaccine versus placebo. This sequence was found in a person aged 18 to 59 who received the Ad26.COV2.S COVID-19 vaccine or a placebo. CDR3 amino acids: CASSLGAGAGYQPQHF. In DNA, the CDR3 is TGCGCCAGCAGCTTGGGGGCAGGGGCAGGGTATCAGCCCCAGCATTTT.